The rows below give T cell receptor beta chains drawn from one sample of a study of T cell responses to AZD1222 COVID-19 vaccine. The data were produced by immunoSEQ multiplex PCR, yet TCRdb's version contains in-frame clones alone and is incomplete. The repertoire includes about 100,000 clones, approximately 91% of them detected once, and 6.5% to 8.5% sits in the top ten. The source was peripheral blood, collected 28 days after the second AZD1222 dose. The receptor source for this set is an adult who received the AZD1222 COVID-19 vaccine. Each CDR3 is given with its conserved first and last residue. A D gene is named only where the DNA matches it firmly. Expanded clones get a size class; other rows say once, few or many, or leave the size out.

j_call cdr3_length d_call v_call clone_size cdr3_aa cdr3_nt
TRBJ2-3 14 NA TRBV5-6 NA CASSLRGSTDTQYF TGTGCCAGCAGCTTGAGGGGGAGCACAGATACGCAGTATTTT
TRBJ1-2 14 NA TRBV11-2 NA CASSLDLGRQDYTF TGTGCCAGCAGCTTAGATTTAGGGCGACAGGACTACACCTTC
TRBJ1-2 11 NA TRBV2 NA CASTTGYGYTF TGTGCCAGCACTACCGGATATGGCTACACCTTC
TRBJ2-5 14 NA TRBV5-4 once CASSARTALETQYF TGTGCCAGCAGCGCCCGGACAGCCTTAGAGACCCAGTACTTC
TRBJ1-6 15 TRBD1 TRBV28 NA CASSPGTGFKSPLHF TGTGCCAGCAGTCCCGGGACAGGATTTAAATCACCCCTCCACTTT
TRBJ1-2 13 NA TRBV6-4 NA CASRPSGSHGYTF TGTGCCAGCAGACCCTCAGGGAGTCATGGCTACACCTTC
TRBJ1-5 14 NA TRBV27 NA CASSKGRDNQPQHF TGTGCCAGCAGTAAAGGACGGGACAATCAGCCCCAGCATTTT
TRBJ2-3 16 TRBD2 TRBV10-3 NA CAIRRRLAGDTDTQYF TGTGCCATCAGGCGACGACTAGCGGGTGACACAGATACGCAGTATTTT
TRBJ1-3 14 NA TRBV10-3 NA CAIRSDSSGNTIYF TGTGCCATCAGGTCGGACAGTTCTGGAAACACCATATATTTT
TRBJ1-2 18 NA TRBV19 NA CASSILLAGQRSYYGYTF TGTGCCAGTAGTATCCTCCTTGCCGGACAGCGGTCCTACTATGGCTACACCTTC
TRBJ2-7 15 NA TRBV4-1 few CASSPEGTRAYEQYF TGCGCCAGCAGCCCAGAAGGGACTCGAGCCTACGAGCAGTACTTC
TRBJ2-5 14 TRBD2 TRBV29-1 NA CSVEPGLAGETQYF TGCAGCGTTGAACCGGGACTAGCGGGAGAGACCCAGTACTTC
TRBJ2-1 13 NA TRBV7-2 NA CASSLQALTEQFF TGTGCCAGCAGCTTACAAGCGCTGACTGAGCAGTTCTTC
TRBJ1-5 17 NA TRBV28 NA CASSLYPDGNSNQPQHF TGTGCCAGCAGTTTATACCCGGACGGGAATAGCAATCAGCCCCAGCATTTT
TRBJ1-1 12 TRBD1 TRBV28 NA CASSTGGTEAFF TGTGCCAGCAGCACAGGGGGCACTGAAGCTTTCTTT
TRBJ1-5 12 NA TRBV12-3/TRBV12-4 NA CASSLDNQPQHF TGTGCCAGCAGTTTAGACAATCAGCCCCAGCATTTT
TRBJ1-5 15 NA TRBV3-1/TRBV3-2 NA CASSQDTTGGQPQHF TGTGCCAGCAGCCAAGATACCACAGGCGGTCAGCCCCAGCATTTT
TRBJ1-1 13 NA TRBV7-2 NA CASSLIVRAEAFF TGTGCCAGCAGCTTAATAGTCAGGGCTGAAGCTTTCTTT
TRBJ1-4 19 NA TRBV18 NA CASSTLSMTSVATNEKLFF TGTGCCAGCTCAACTCTAAGTATGACTTCTGTTGCAACTAATGAAAAACTGTTTTTT
TRBJ1-5 13 NA TRBV5-1 NA CASSTGPGEPQHF TGCGCCAGCAGCACAGGTCCCGGGGAGCCCCAGCATTTT
TRBJ1-5 13 NA TRBV29-1 once CSVGENSNQPQHF TGCAGCGTTGGGGAGAATAGCAATCAGCCCCAGCATTTT
TRBJ2-5 12 NA TRBV12-3/TRBV12-4 NA CASSSNQETQYF TGTGCCAGCAGTTCGAACCAAGAGACCCAGTACTTC
TRBJ1-4 15 TRBD1 TRBV14 once CASSPPGQGNEKLFF TGTGCCAGCAGCCCACCGGGACAGGGGAATGAAAAACTGTTTTTT
TRBJ2-3 15 NA TRBV28 once CASSSTSTLTDTQYF TGTGCCAGCAGTTCGACTAGTACCCTCACAGATACGCAGTATTTT
TRBJ2-2 16 TRBD2 TRBV4-3 NA CASSQEVLAGTGELFF TGCGCCAGCAGCCAAGAGGTCCTAGCGGGGACCGGGGAGCTGTTTTTT
TRBJ1-1 11 NA TRBV19 NA CASSIYTEAFF TGTGCCAGTAGTATCTACACTGAAGCTTTCTTT
TRBJ2-7 15 TRBD2 TRBV19 NA CASSILLAGVYEQYF TGTGCCAGTAGTATCCTCCTAGCGGGAGTCTACGAGCAGTACTTC
TRBJ2-7 14 NA TRBV6-5 NA CASGPSGGFGEQYF TGTGCCAGCGGACCCTCCGGGGGTTTTGGCGAGCAGTACTTC
TRBJ1-1 14 TRBD1 TRBV5-1 NA CASGQGSGDTEAFF TGCGCCAGCGGACAGGGTAGTGGGGACACTGAAGCTTTCTTT
TRBJ1-5 14 NA TRBV6-2/TRBV6-3 NA CASSYSGSNQPQHF TGTGCCAGCAGTTACTCAGGGAGCAATCAGCCCCAGCATTTT
TRBJ2-7 17 NA TRBV21-1 NA CASSKKTGTGGSYEQYF TGTGCCAGCAGCAAAAAAACCGGGACAGGGGGCTCCTACGAGCAGTACTTC
TRBJ2-7 15 NA TRBV19 NA CASRFGATSSYEQYF TGTGCCAGTAGGTTCGGGGCAACTAGTTCCTACGAGCAGTACTTC
TRBJ1-4 17 NA TRBV6-1 NA CASSEWSGAGVNEKLFF TGTGCCAGCAGTGAATGGAGTGGGGCAGGCGTTAATGAAAAACTGTTTTTT
TRBJ2-1 13 NA TRBV24-1 NA CATSRPPYNEQFF TGTGCCACCAGCCGACCCCCCTACAATGAGCAGTTCTTC
TRBJ1-6 19 TRBD1 TRBV10-3 NA CAISEVFKGTGGRNSPLHF TGTGCCATCAGTGAGGTTTTTAAGGGGACAGGGGGCCGGAATTCACCCCTCCACTTT
TRBJ2-7 15 TRBD2 TRBV7-9 once CASSSPASGSYEQYF TGTGCCAGCAGCTCCCCAGCTAGCGGGAGCTACGAGCAGTACTTC
TRBJ2-7 16 TRBD2 TRBV27 NA CASSSSLAGGPYEQYF TGTGCCAGCAGTTCCTCCCTAGCGGGAGGGCCGTACGAGCAGTACTTC